This TCR beta chain was sequenced during a study of CD8+ T cells in alopecia areata. About the research overall: Tofacitinib was given for 6 to 18 months, then stopped for 6 months.

With regard to this clone: What it binds is unknown.

As the sequencing template, cDNA was produced by extracting RNA and reverse transcribing it. The data were produced by immunoSEQ multiplex PCR, yet TCRdb's version contains in-frame clones alone and is incomplete. The top ten hold roughly 4.8% of the sample, which has around 130,000 clones, around 60% seen once. Researchers took lesional scalp punch biopsies and peripheral blood from people who were alopecia areata patients. Overall study findings and caveats: When scalp samples are sequenced, resident alphabeta T cells of normal skin are also captured. It was less clear whether patients shared TCRs than it was in mice, possibly because of HLA.

The sequences come from CD4+ T cells sorted from blood, collected at week 0. The TCR was taken from a human donor with alopecia areata.

In DNA form, the CDR3 reads TGCGCCAGCAGCCAATTAGCGGGGGGTTACAATGAGCAGTTCTTC. Amino acid sequence: CASSQLAGGYNEQFF. This rearrangement joins TRBV4-1 to TRBJ2-1, with 10 bases matching TRBD2. Germline values: CDR1 MGHRA, CDR2 YSYEKL. The ends lost 2 bases at V and 4 bases at J; junction bases unmatched: 2. The CDR3 is made up of 15 amino acids.